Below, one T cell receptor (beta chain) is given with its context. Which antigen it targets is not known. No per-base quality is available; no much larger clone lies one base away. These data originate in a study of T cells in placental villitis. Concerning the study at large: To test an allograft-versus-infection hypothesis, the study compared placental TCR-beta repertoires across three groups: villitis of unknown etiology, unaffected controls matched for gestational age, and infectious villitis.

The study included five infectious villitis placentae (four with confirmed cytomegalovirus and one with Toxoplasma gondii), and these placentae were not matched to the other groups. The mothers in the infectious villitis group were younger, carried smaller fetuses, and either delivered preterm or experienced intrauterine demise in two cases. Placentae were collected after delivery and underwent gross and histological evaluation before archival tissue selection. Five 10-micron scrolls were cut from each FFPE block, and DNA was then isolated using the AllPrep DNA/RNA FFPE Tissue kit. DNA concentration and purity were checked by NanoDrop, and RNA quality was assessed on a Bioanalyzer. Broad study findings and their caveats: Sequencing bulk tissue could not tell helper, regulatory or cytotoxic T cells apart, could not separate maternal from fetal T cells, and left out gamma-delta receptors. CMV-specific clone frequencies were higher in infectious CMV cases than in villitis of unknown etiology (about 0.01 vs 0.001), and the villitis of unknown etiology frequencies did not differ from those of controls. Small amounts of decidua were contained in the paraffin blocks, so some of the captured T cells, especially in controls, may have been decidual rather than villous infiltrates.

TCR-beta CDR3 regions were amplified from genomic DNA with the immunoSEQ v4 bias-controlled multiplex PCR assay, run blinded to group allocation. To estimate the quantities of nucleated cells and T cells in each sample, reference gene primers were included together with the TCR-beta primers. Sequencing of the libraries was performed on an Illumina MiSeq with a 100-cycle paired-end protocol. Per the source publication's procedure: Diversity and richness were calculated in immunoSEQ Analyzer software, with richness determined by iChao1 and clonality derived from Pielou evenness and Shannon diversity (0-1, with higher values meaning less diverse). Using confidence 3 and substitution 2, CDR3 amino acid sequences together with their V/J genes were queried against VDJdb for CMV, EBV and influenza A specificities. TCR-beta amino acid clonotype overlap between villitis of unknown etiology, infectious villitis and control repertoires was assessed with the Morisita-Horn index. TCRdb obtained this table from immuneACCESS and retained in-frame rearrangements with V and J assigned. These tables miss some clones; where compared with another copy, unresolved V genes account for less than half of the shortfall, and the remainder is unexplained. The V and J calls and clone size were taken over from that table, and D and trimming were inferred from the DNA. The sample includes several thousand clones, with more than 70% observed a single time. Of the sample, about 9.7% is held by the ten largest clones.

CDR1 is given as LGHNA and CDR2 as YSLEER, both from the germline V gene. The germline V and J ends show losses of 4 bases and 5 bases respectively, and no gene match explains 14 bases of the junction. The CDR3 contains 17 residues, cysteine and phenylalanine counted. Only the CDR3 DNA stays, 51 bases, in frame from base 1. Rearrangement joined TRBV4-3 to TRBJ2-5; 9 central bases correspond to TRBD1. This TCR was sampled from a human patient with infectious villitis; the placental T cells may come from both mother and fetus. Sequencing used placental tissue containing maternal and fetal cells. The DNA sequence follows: TGCGCCAGCAGCCTTTCCCCGGGACAGGGCGTGGATGAGACCCAGTACTTC. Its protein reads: CASSLSPGQGVDETQYF.